This T cell receptor beta chain was identified in a study of cytomegalovirus exposure and HLA in healthy donors. Concerning this clone: Antigen unknown.

Study-level findings and limits: In the roughly 120 validation repertoires, a later analysis found that first-cohort TCR clusters tended to co-occur.

Libraries were prepared by immunoSEQ multiplex PCR; TCRdb keeps only in-frame clonotypes and omits some of them. The sample yields about 110,000 clones, roughly 90% seen once. Trimming took 0 bases from V and 3 from J; bases not matched to a gene: 2. Per germline, CDR1 MNHEY and CDR2 SMNVEV (reference sequence). The length of the CDR3 is 14 residues. The specimen sequenced was PBMCs. The gene calls are TRBV27 and TRBJ2-7; 7 bases agree with TRBD1. The TCR was taken from a woman younger than 30 in good health and CMV-seronegative. This CDR3 reads CASSLSPGGYEQYF. The CDR3 DNA reads as TGTGCCAGCAGTTTATCGCCAGGGGGCTACGAGCAGTACTTC.